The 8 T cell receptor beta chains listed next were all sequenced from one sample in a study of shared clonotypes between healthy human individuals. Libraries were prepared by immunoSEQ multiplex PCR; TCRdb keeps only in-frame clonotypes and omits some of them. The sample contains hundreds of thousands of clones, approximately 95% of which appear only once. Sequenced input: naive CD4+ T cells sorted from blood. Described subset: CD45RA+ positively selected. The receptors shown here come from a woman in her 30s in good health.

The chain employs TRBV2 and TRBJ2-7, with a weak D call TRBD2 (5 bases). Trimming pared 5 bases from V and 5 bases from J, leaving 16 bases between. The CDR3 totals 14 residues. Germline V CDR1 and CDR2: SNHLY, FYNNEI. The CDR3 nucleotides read TGTGCCAGCAGTCGGACTTACCTCCGGCACGAGCAGTACTTC. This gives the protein CASSRTYLRHEQYF.

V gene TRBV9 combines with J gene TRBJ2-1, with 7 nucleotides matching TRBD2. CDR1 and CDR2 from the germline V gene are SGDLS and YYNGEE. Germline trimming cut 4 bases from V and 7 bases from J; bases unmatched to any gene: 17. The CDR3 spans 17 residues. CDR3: CASSSRGGPIILNEQFF. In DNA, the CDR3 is TGTGCCAGCAGCTCCCGCGGGGGTCCCATCATATTAAATGAGCAGTTCTTC.

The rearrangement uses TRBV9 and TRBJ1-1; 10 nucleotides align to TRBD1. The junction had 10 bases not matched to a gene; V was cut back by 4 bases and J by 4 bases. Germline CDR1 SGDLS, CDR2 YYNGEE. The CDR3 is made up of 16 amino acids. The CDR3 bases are TGTGCCAGCAGCCCCCCTAGGGGACAGGGGACCACTGAAGCTTTCTTT. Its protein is CASSPPRGQGTTEAFF. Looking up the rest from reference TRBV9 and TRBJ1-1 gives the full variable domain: DSGVTQTPKHLITATGQRVTLRCSPRSGDLSVYWYQQSLDQGLQFLIQYYNGEERAKGNILERFSAQQFPDLHSELNLSSLELGDSALYFCASSPPRGQGTTEAFFGQGTRLTVV.

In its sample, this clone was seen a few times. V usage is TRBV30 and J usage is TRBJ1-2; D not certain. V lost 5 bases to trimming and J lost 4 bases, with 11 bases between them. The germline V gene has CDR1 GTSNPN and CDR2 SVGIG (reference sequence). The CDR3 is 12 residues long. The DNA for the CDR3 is TGTGCCTGGCAGGAGGAGTTCTATGGCTACACCTTC. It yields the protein CAWQEEFYGYTF.

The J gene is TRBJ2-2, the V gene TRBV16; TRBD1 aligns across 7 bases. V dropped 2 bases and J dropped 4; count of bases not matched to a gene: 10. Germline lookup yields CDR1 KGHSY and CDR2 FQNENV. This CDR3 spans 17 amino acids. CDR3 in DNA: TGTGCCAGCAGCCAAGGGCAAGGGGGCCCGAGCACCGGGGAGCTGTTTTTT. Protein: CASSQGQGGPSTGELFF.

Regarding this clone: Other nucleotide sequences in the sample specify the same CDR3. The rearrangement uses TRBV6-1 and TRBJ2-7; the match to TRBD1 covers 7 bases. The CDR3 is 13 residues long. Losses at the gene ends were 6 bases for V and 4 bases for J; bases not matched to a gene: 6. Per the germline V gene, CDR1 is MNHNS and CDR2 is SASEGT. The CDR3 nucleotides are TGTGCCAGCAGCAGAGACAGGGCTTACGAGCAGTACTTC. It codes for CASSRDRAYEQYF.

Written as DNA, the CDR3 is TGTGCCAGCAGTTTGGCGACCGGGACGGAGGGAGGCTACACCTTC. Translated: CASSLATGTEGGYTF. The chain recombines TRBV28 with TRBJ1-2; D possibly corresponds to TRBD1 (5 bases). The CDR3 runs 15 residues. Trimming cost V 3 bases and J 8 bases, with 19 bases left between them. Germline loops: CDR1 MDHEN, CDR2 SYDVKM.

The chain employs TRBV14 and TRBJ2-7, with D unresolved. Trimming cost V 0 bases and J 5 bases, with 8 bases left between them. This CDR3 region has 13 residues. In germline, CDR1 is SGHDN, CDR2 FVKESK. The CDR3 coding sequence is TGTGCCAGCAGCCAAGATTTACCCCACGAGCAGTACTTC. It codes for CASSQDLPHEQYF.